The T cell receptor (beta chain) described here comes from a study of regulatory and conventional T cells in RAG deficiency. Blood CD4+ CD25-low CD127-high conventional T cells supplied the genomic DNA template. The study, taken as a whole, reports: Control T-cell subsets had markedly higher Shannon entropy and lower Simpson indices than RAG-deficient patients.

V lost 2 bases and J lost 4; bases outside the gene matches: 7. The CDR3 sequence is 16 residues long. Germline lookup yields CDR1 SSHAT and CDR2 FNYEAQ (reference sequence). As for this clone: Antigen unknown.

TCRdb's copy holds only in-frame clones and misses some; the assay was immunoSEQ multiplex PCR. This table holds approximately 22,000 clones, almost 96% found once. These data were also reused for a study on regulatory T cells. That work states: The primer mix had 52 TRBV and 13 TRBJ primers.

The receptor was derived from a human donor in good health. The specimen was CD25- CD4+ T cells sorted from blood. The chain has TRBV7-7 and TRBJ2-5, with 10 bases identical to TRBD2. The CDR3 bases are TGTGCCAGCAGCTTAACTGAGCGGGGGGGCCGAGAGACCCAGTACTTC. Amino acid sequence: CASSLTERGGRETQYF.